This T cell receptor beta chain was recorded in a study of blood T cell repertoires in COVID-19. Study-wide context: The origin of the acute and convalescent COVID-19 samples was the United States, Italy and Spain. Sample material is recorded as cDNA or gDNA derived from T cells, B-cell-depleted T cells, or PBMCs.

The assay was immunoSEQ multiplex PCR, and TCRdb's table has in-frame clones only and misses some. The sample includes just over 650,000 clones, about nine tenths seen only once; the top ten take 0.2% to 0.3%. The germline V gene has CDR1 KGHDR and CDR2 SFDVKD. Trimming took 4 bases from V and 0 from J; bases not matched to a gene: 8. This CDR3 contains 17 residues. This clonotype was obtained from a woman between 18 and 29 years old with acute or convalescent COVID-19. This chain uses TRBV24-1 with TRBJ1-5, with 7 bases lining up with TRBD1. Material: peripheral blood. The CDR3 nucleotides are TGTGCCACCAGTGACGCTGAACAGGGGAATAGCAATCAGCCCCAGCATTTT. It encodes CATSDAEQGNSNQPQHF.